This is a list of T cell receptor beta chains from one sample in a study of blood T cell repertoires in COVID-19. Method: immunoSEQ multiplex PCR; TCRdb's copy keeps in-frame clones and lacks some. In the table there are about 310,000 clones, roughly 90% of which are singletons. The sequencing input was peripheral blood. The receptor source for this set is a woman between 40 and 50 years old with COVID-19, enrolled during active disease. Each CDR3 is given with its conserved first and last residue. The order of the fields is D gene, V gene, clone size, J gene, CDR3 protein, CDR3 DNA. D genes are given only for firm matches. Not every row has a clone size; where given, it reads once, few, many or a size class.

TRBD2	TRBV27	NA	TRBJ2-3	CASNLAGEVTDTQYF	TGTGCCAGTAACCTTGCGGGAGAGGTCACAGATACGCAGTATTTT
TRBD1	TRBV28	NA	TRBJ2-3	CASHRDRGRTDTQYF	TGTGCCAGCCATAGGGACAGGGGGAGGACAGATACGCAGTATTTT
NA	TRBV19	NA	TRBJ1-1	CASSLGGNTEAFF	TGTGCCAGTAGTCTGGGAGGGAACACTGAAGCTTTCTTT
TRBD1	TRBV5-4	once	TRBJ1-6	CASSARTGASSYNSPLHF	TGTGCCAGCAGCGCCCGGACAGGGGCCAGCTCCTATAATTCACCCCTCCACTTT
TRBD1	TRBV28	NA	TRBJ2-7	CASSLSPGQGIYEQYF	TGTGCCAGCAGTTTGTCTCCGGGACAGGGGATCTACGAGCAGTACTTC
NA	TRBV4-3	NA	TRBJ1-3	CASSQEEVGAGNTIYF	TGCGCCAGCAGCCAAGAGGAGGTGGGGGCGGGAAACACCATATATTTT
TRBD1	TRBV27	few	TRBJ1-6	CASSLKNDRGLSSPLHF	TGTGCCAGCAGTTTAAAAAACGACAGGGGGCTCTCTTCACCCCTCCACTTT
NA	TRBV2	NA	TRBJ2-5	CAGMKQPRGQETQYF	TGTGCCGGCATGAAACAGCCCCGGGGCCAAGAGACCCAGTACTTC
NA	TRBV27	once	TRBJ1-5	CASSRTGRYVQPQHF	TGTGCCAGCAGCCGAACAGGGCGGTATGTTCAGCCCCAGCATTTT
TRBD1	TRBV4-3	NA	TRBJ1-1	CASSQEQGGSTEAFF	TGCGCCAGCAGCCAAGAACAGGGGGGATCCACTGAAGCTTTCTTT
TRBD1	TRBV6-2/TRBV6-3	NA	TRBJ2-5	CASSLVGQARETQYF	TGTGCCAGCAGCCTAGTCGGACAGGCAAGGGAGACCCAGTACTTC
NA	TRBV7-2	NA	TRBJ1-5	CASSSGHPSNQPQHF	TGTGCCAGCAGCTCGGGACACCCTAGCAATCAGCCCCAGCATTTT
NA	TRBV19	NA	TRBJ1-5	CASSRSRDRNNQPQHF	TGTGCCAGTAGTAGATCACGCGACAGGAACAATCAGCCCCAGCATTTT
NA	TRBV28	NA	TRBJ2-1	CASGNLDSSYNEQFF	TGTGCCAGCGGAAACTTGGACTCCTCCTACAATGAGCAGTTCTTC
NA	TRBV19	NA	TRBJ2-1	CASSIGPYNEQFF	TGTGCCAGTAGTATTGGCCCCTACAATGAGCAGTTCTTC
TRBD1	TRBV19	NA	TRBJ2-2	CASQPGQGTTGELFF	TGTGCCAGCCAACCGGGACAGGGGACAACCGGGGAGCTGTTTTTT
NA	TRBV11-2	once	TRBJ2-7	CASSLRQGGEYF	TGTGCCAGCAGCTTAAGGCAGGGCGGTGAGTACTTC
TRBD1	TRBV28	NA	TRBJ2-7	CASSASQQGIYEQYF	TGTGCCAGCAGCGCATCTCAACAGGGGATCTACGAGCAGTACTTC
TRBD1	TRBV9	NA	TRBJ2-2	CASSVAPGQEYTGELFF	TGTGCCAGCAGCGTAGCGCCTGGACAGGAGTACACCGGGGAGCTGTTTTTT
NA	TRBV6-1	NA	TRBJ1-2	CASSEATSVAVGYGYTF	TGTGCCAGCAGTGAAGCGACAAGTGTGGCTGTGGGCTATGGCTACACCTTC
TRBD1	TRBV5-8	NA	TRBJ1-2	CASSTTGAYGYTF	TGTGCCAGCAGCACGACAGGGGCCTATGGCTACACCTTC
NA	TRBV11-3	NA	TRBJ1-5	CASSLDVPYSNQPQHF	TGTGCCAGCAGCTTAGATGTCCCTTATAGCAATCAGCCCCAGCATTTT
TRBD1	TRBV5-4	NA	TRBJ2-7	CASSTGQRSYEQYF	TGTGCCAGCAGCACGGGACAGCGATCCTACGAGCAGTACTTC
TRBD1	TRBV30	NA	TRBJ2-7	CAWSHGTGVPYEQYF	TGTGCCTGGAGTCATGGGACAGGGGTCCCCTACGAGCAGTACTTC
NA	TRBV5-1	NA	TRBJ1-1	CASSPLDRIEAFF	TGCGCCAGCAGCCCCTTAGACAGAATTGAAGCTTTCTTT
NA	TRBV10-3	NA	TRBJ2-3	CAISPRADTQYF	TGTGCCATCAGTCCCCGGGCAGATACGCAGTATTTT
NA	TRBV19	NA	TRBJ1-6	CASSNRNSPLHF	TGTGCCAGTAGTAACCGGAATTCACCCCTCCACTTT
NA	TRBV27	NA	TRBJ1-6	CASSFGAEGGSPLHF	TGTGCCAGCAGTTTTGGGGCAGAAGGGGGTTCACCCCTCCACTTT
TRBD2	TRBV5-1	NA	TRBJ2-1	CATTSGNGPYNEQFF	TGCGCCACGACTAGCGGGAACGGACCCTACAATGAGCAGTTCTTC
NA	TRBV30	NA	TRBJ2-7	CAWSRDYEQYF	TGTGCCTGGAGTCGGGACTACGAGCAGTACTTC
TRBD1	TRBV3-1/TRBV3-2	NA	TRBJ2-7	CASSQVAGGEQYF	TGTGCCAGCAGCCAAGTCGCAGGGGGCGAGCAGTACTTC
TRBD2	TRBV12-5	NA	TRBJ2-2	CASGLVLTAGGFSGELFF	TGTGCTAGTGGTTTGGTACTCACAGCGGGGGGATTTTCCGGGGAGCTGTTTTTT
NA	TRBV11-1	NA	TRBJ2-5	CASSLMATAQETQYF	TGTGCCAGCAGCTTAATGGCTACAGCTCAAGAGACCCAGTACTTC
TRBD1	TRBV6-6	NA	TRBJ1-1	CASSRDRDSKLPEAFF	TGTGCCAGCAGTCGCGACCGGGACAGCAAACTACCTGAAGCTTTCTTT
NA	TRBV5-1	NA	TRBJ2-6	CASSLYRSGANVLTF	TGCGCCAGCAGCTTGTATCGCTCTGGGGCCAACGTCCTGACTTTC
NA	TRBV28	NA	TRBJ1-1	CASSLLGQGTTEAFF	TGTGCCAGCAGTTTGTTGGGACAAGGAACCACTGAAGCTTTCTTT
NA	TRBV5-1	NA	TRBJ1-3	CASSSLPGGGNTIYF	TGCGCCAGCAGCTCCTTGCCGGGGGGCGGAAACACCATATATTTT
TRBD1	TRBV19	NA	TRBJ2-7	CASSTGTGASYEQYF	TGTGCCAGTAGTACCGGGACAGGGGCTTCCTACGAGCAGTACTTC
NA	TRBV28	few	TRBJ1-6	CASSHDTPNSPLHF	TGTGCCAGCAGTCATGACACCCCTAATTCACCCCTCCACTTT
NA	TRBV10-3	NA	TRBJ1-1	CAISEGTPNTEAFF	TGTGCCATCAGTGAAGGGACTCCAAACACTGAAGCTTTCTTT
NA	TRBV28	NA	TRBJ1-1	CASSWGLRTEAFF	TGTGCCAGCAGCTGGGGCTTAAGGACTGAAGCTTTCTTT
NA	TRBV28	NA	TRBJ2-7	CASSPTRGLNEQYF	TGTGCCAGCAGTCCCACGAGGGGGTTGAATGAGCAGTACTTC
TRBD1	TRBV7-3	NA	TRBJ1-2	CASSLSPGTGRDGYTF	TGTGCCAGCAGTTTATCCCCCGGGACAGGGCGAGACGGCTACACCTTC
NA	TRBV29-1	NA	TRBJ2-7	CSVETGPYEQYF	TGCAGCGTTGAGACAGGTCCCTACGAGCAGTACTTC
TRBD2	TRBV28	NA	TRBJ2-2	CASSLPKAGGTGELFF	TGTGCCAGCAGTTTACCTAAAGCGGGGGGAACCGGGGAGCTGTTTTTT
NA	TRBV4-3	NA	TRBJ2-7	CASSQDAAVRGNEQYF	TGCGCCAGCAGCCAAGATGCGGCGGTAAGGGGCAACGAGCAGTACTTC
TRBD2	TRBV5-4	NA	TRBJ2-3	CASSFGRGGGDTQYF	TGTGCCAGCAGCTTCGGGCGGGGGGGTGGAGATACGCAGTATTTT
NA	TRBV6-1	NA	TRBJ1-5	CASSEALGQGYVQPQHF	TGTGCCAGCAGTGAAGCGCTTGGGCAGGGGTACGTTCAGCCCCAGCATTTT
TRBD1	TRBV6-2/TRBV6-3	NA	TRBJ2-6	CASSRGSGANVLTF	TGTGCCAGCAGCAGGGGGTCTGGGGCCAACGTCCTGACTTTC
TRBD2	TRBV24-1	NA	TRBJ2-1	CATSVLAGGEQFF	TGTGCCACCAGTGTACTAGCGGGAGGTGAGCAGTTCTTC
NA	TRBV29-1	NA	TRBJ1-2	CSVATPQGENYGYTF	TGCAGCGTTGCCACCCCACAGGGAGAGAACTATGGCTACACCTTC